This record covers a single T cell receptor beta chain. The CDR3 has 13 amino acids. V shed 4 bases and J shed 8 bases, with 12 bases lying between them. Germline values: CDR1 MDHEN, CDR2 SYDVKM. The data derive from a study of blood T cell repertoires in COVID-19. Study details: Some COVID-19 samples were acute and others convalescent; all came from the United States, Italy and Spain. PBMCs, B-cell-depleted T cells, or T cells were the source of the cDNA or gDNA that made up the material.

In the original processing: Estimation of nucleated cell counts was performed using reference gene primer amplification. The data were produced by immunoSEQ multiplex PCR, yet TCRdb's version contains in-frame clones alone and is incomplete. The DNA gave D and trimming, while V, J and clone size come from that table. The table has 25,000 to 30,000 clones, 80% to 90% seen once. The gene calls are TRBV28 and TRBJ2-1; weak D call: TRBD2 (6 bases). Sequencing input: peripheral blood. The clonotype was recovered from a man aged 55 to 70 with acute or convalescent COVID-19. CDR3 sequence (DNA): TGTGCCAGCAGTTCTCTAGCGAGCCATGAGCAGTTCTTC. Encoded protein: CASSSLASHEQFF.